Following are 19 T cell receptor beta chains from one sample sequenced in a study of blood T cell repertoires in COVID-19. Method: immunoSEQ multiplex PCR; TCRdb's copy keeps in-frame clones and lacks some. The sample contains around 250,000 clones, 88% of which appear only once. Sequencing was done on a sample of PBMCs or T cells enriched from blood (not recorded which). The receptors come from a woman aged 40-49 years who had been exposed to COVID-19.

J is TRBJ1-5 and V is TRBV29-1; D unresolved. This CDR3 comprises 13 residues. The germline V and J ends were trimmed by 4 bases and 4 bases, with 11 bases remaining between them. Germline loops: CDR1 SQVTM, CDR2 ANQGSEA. This CDR3 is CSVVDSGNQPQHF. The DNA of the CDR3 is TGCAGCGTTGTCGATTCGGGTAATCAGCCCCAGCATTTT.

The V call is TRBV7-2, the J call TRBJ2-7, with D perhaps TRBD2 (6 bases). The V end lost 0 bases, the J end lost 3 bases, and 12 bases lay between the germline ends. CDR3 length: 15 residues. The germline CDR1 and CDR2 sequences are SGHTA and FQGNSA. The chain's CDR3 is CASSLAAGGVYEQYF. In DNA form, the CDR3 reads TGTGCCAGCAGCTTAGCGGCAGGAGGGGTCTACGAGCAGTACTTC. Combining the CDR3 with reference TRBV7-2 and TRBJ2-7 gives the whole variable domain GAGVSQSPSNKVTEKGKDVELRCDPISGHTALYWYRQSLGQGLEFLIYFQGNSAPDKSGLPSDRFSAERTGGSVSTLTIQRTQQEDSAVYLCASSLAAGGVYEQYFGPGTRLTVT.

V is TRBV5-5 and J is TRBJ2-1, with a possible D match to TRBD2 (5 bases). The CDR3 contains 14 residues. Trimming stripped 0 bases from V and 8 bases from J, with 12 bases between. Germline V lookup: CDR1 SGHKS, CDR2 YYEKEE (reference sequence). In DNA form, the CDR3 reads TGTGCCAGCAGCTTGGAGCCACTAGTTTATGAGCAGTTCTTC. Its translation: CASSLEPLVYEQFF.

The rearrangement joins TRBV2 to TRBJ2-5, with 9 bases lining up with TRBD2. Germline CDR1 is SNHLY and CDR2 is FYNNEI. CDR3 size: 14 residues. V lost 11 bases and J lost 4; bases outside the gene matches: 11. CDR3 region: CASTGLAGRETQYF. The CDR3 DNA sequence: TGTGCCTCCACGGGGCTAGCGGGGAGAGAGACCCAGTACTTC. Full variable domain (outside the CDR3, taken from reference TRBV2 and TRBJ2-5): EPEVTQTPSHQVTQMGQEVILRCVPISNHLYFYWYRQILGQKVEFLVSFYNNEISEKSEIFDDQFSVERPDGSNFTLKIRSTKLEDSAMYFCASTGLAGRETQYFGPGTRLLVL.

The CDR3 sequence: CASSKQGTDTQYF. In DNA form, the CDR3 reads TGTGCCAGCAGCAAACAGGGTACAGATACGCAGTATTTT. The rearrangement joins TRBV6-4 to TRBJ2-3; a weak D match, TRBD1 (6 bases). Germline V CDR1 and CDR2: MRHNA, SNTAGT. The V gene lost 6 bases and the J gene lost 3 bases, with 10 bases spanning the gap. The CDR3 covers 13 residues.

The V and J genes are TRBV19 and TRBJ2-1; 9 bases fit TRBD1. J lost 7 bases, V lost 6 bases, and 16 bases had no gene match. The CDR3 covers 17 residues. Germline V CDR1 and CDR2: LNHDA, SQIVND (reference sequence). The CDR3 sequence is CASSKHTGGPDGNEQFF. The CDR3 bases are TGTGCCAGTAGCAAACATACAGGGGGCCCCGATGGGAATGAGCAGTTCTTC.

The sample holds one count of this clone. The J gene is TRBJ2-5, the V gene TRBV19, with a tentative D call TRBD2 (6 bases). The germline V gene encodes CDR1 LNHDA and CDR2 SQIVND (reference sequence). V dropped 5 bases and J dropped 5 bases, with 15 bases sitting between them. This CDR3 is 14 amino acids long. CDR3 DNA sequence: TGTGCCAGTAGTCTGGCGGGAACTCTCGAGACCCAGTACTTC. Protein: CASSLAGTLETQYF.

The V call is TRBV28, the J call TRBJ1-2; 9 bases align to TRBD1. The CDR3 is 21 amino acids. J gave up 0 bases and V 5 bases, and 22 bases lay outside the gene matches. CDR1 and CDR2 (germline): MDHEN, SYDVKM. The CDR3 region has the DNA TGTGCCAGCAGTCTGATGCCGGGACAGGGAATAAGTAGGTGGACTAACTATGGCTACACCTTC. Its protein is CASSLMPGQGISRWTNYGYTF.

The V call is TRBV4-1, the J call TRBJ2-1; D gene uncertain. V shed 4 bases and J shed 10 bases, with 8 bases lying between them. In germline, CDR1 is MGHRA, CDR2 YSYEKL. The CDR3 totals 11 residues. The CDR3: CASSLGGEQFF. The CDR3 region has the DNA TGCGCCAGCAGCCTTGGCGGAGAGCAGTTCTTC.

A single count supports this clone. At one of its ends the junction is not consistent with the germline gene, which may arise from a read error. The J gene is TRBJ1-2, the V gene TRBV5-1, with TRBD1 as a possible D gene (5 bases). CDR3 length equals 15 residues. The V gene's germline CDR1 is SGHRS and CDR2 YFSETQ. The CDR3 coding sequence is TGTGCCAGCAGCTTGGGTCTGGCCCAACCAGGGGGCTACACCTTC. It yields the protein CASSLGLAQPGGYTF.

The genes are TRBV4-3 and TRBJ2-1; the match to TRBD2 covers 11 bases. This CDR3 is built from 16 residues. V lost 0 bases to trimming and J lost 4 bases; unmatched junction nucleotides: 2. Germline CDR1 LGHNA, CDR2 YSLEER. CDR3 residues: CASSQDPSGGYNEQFF. CDR3 bases: TGCGCCAGCAGCCAAGATCCTAGCGGGGGGTACAATGAGCAGTTCTTC.

The chain carries TRBV4-2 and TRBJ2-7; possible D gene TRBD1, 5 bases. V was clipped by 3 bases and J by 1 base, with 10 bases between them. The CDR3 totals 14 residues. Per germline, CDR1 LGHNA and CDR2 YNFKEQ. Here the CDR3 DNA reads TGTGCCAGCAGCCAGGCGAGGACATCCTACGAGCAGTACTTC. It encodes CASSQARTSYEQYF.

The rearrangement joins TRBV2 to TRBJ2-5; 10 nucleotides line up with TRBD2. Germline V CDR1 and CDR2: SNHLY, FYNNEI. The CDR3 runs 14 residues. The J segment lost 7 bases and the V segment lost 10 bases, leaving 12 bases of the junction unmatched. In DNA form, the CDR3 reads TGTGCCACCCAAGCGGGGGGGGCGTTAGGGACCCAGTACTTC. This codes for CATQAGGALGTQYF.

V gene TRBV5-5 combines with J gene TRBJ2-7; the D gene could be TRBD1 or TRBD2 (6 bases each). The CDR3 contains 14 residues. Germline lookup yields CDR1 SGHKS and CDR2 YYEKEE (reference sequence). Trimming took off 4 bases at V and 2 bases at J, with 13 bases between the two ends. CDR3: CASSLGGVAYEQYV. DNA for the CDR3: TGTGCCAGCAGCCTGGGGGGCGTCGCCTACGAGCAGTACGTC.

The chain recombines TRBV11-3 with TRBJ2-2, with D possibly being TRBD1 (6 bases). Germline V gene lookup returns CDR1 SGHNT and CDR2 YENEEA. This CDR3 comprises 16 residues. V lost 2 bases to trimming and J lost 1 base, with 11 bases between them. This CDR3 is CASSLRTGQNTGELFF. CDR3 DNA: TGTGCCAGCAGCTTACGAACAGGGCAGAACACCGGGGAGCTGTTTTTT. Using reference TRBV11-3 and TRBJ2-2 for the parts outside the CDR3, the full variable domain is EAGVVQSPRYKIIEKKQPVAFWCNPISGHNTLYWYLQNLGQGPELLIRYENEEAVDDSQLPKDRFSAERLKGVDSTLKIQPAELGDSAVYLCASSLRTGQNTGELFFGEGSRLTVL.

The chain has TRBV28 and TRBJ1-2; no reliable D call. Germline lookup yields CDR1 MDHEN and CDR2 SYDVKM. CDR3 length equals 12 residues. V was trimmed by 3 bases and J by 4 bases, leaving 6 bases between them. CDR3 protein: CASSFEVYGYTF. The CDR3 bases are TGTGCCAGCAGTTTTGAGGTCTATGGCTACACCTTC.

V is TRBV5-8 and J is TRBJ1-1; 8 nucleotides align to TRBD1. CDR1 is SGHTS and CDR2 is YDEGEE in the germline V gene. V lost 8 bases and J lost 1; bases outside the gene matches: 7. The CDR3 runs to 14 residues. This CDR3 reads CASQDRATNTEAFF. CDR3 nucleotide sequence: TGTGCCAGTCAGGACAGGGCAACGAACACTGAAGCTTTCTTT.

The rearrangement links TRBV6-1 to TRBJ2-7; possibly TRBD1 for D (5 bases). V dropped 2 bases and J dropped 1 base, with 15 bases sitting between them. CDR1 and CDR2 from the germline V gene are MNHNS and SASEGT. This CDR3 is built from 16 residues. The CDR3 DNA sequence: TGTGCCAGCAGTGAATCTTGGGGCGCCGGGTCCTACGAGCAGTACGTC. It yields the protein CASSESWGAGSYEQYV.

This chain connects TRBV18 to TRBJ1-5; D gene unclear. This CDR3 has 13 amino acids. Per the germline V gene, CDR1 is KGHSH and CDR2 is LQKENI. V was pared by 3 bases and J by 0 bases, with 3 bases between. In DNA form, the CDR3 reads TGTGCCAGCTCACCCATTAGCAATCAGCCCCAGCATTTT. Translated, it gives CASSPISNQPQHF. Together with reference TRBV18 and TRBJ1-5, the CDR3 gives the full variable domain: NAGVMQNPRHLVRRRGQEARLRCSPMKGHSHVYWYRQLPEEGLKFMVYLQKENIIDESGMPKERFSAEFPKEGPSILRIQQVVRGDSAAYFCASSPISNQPQHFGDGTRLSIL.